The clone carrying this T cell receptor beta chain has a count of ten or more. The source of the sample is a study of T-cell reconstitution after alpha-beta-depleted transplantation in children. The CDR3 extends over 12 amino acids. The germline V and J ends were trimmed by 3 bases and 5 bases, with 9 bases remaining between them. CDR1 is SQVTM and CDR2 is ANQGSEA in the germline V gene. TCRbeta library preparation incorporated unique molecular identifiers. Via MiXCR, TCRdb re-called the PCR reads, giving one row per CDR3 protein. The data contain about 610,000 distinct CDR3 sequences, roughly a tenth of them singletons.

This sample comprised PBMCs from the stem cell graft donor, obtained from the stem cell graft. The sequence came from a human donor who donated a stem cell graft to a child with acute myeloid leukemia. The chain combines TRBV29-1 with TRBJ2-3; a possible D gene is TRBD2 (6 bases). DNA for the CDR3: TGCAGCGTTGATGGAGCGGGAGATACGCAGTATTTT. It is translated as CSVDGAGDTQYF.